The clone carrying this T cell receptor (beta chain) was seen a handful of times. The antigen remains unidentified. Trimming shortened V by 5 bases and J by 6 bases, and 12 bases separated the two germline ends. Per germline, CDR1 SGHDT and CDR2 YYEEEE. The CDR3 consists of 12 residues. Documented time point: pre-sensitization, week 0. Regarding treatment: therapeutic diphenylcyclopropenone sensitization with weekly scalp DPC. MiXCR was run by TCRdb on the RACE reads, yielding one entry per CDR3 protein. The sample holds about 51,000 distinct CDR3 sequences, approximately 8.8% seen once. The record originates from a study of human T cells and chemical hapten exposure. On the study more broadly: The upper back received 0.01% DPC by patch testing, with results read at 6 days.

Regarding the study as a whole: Alopecia was present in the donors, so their immune response may differ from healthy people's.

The clonotype comes from a woman between 40 and 50 years old with alopecia areata. Some clones in this sample may be carry-over from other donors' samples. The chain couples TRBV5-6 to TRBJ2-7; the D call may be TRBD1 or TRBD2 (6 bases each). The source was whole blood, collected in connection with sensitization to the hapten diphenylcyclopropenone (DPC). Here the CDR3 DNA reads TGTGCCAGCAGATTCGGGGGCGGCGAGCAGTACTTC. This sequence encodes CASRFGGGEQYF.